One and the same sample provided the 12 T cell receptor beta chains below, sequenced in a study of high-grade serous ovarian cancer treatment subgroups. Tumor samples were taken before definitive surgery or chemotherapy. The data were produced by immunoSEQ multiplex PCR, yet TCRdb's version contains in-frame clones alone and is incomplete. This table holds more than 1,500 clones, roughly 74% found once. The sequenced sample was tumor tissue. These receptors all stem from a human donor with high-grade serous ovarian cancer.

This clone is large (0.1 to 1%) by share. V gene TRBV5-6 combines with J gene TRBJ2-5, with a weak D call TRBD2 (6 bases). The V gene's germline CDR1 is SGHDT and CDR2 YYEEEE. Trimming removed 4 bases from V and 4 bases from J, with 11 bases in between. This CDR3 is built from 13 residues. This CDR3 is CASSPLARETQYF. Here the CDR3 DNA reads TGTGCCAGCAGCCCACTAGCCAGAGAGACCCAGTACTTC.

The sample holds a few counts of this clone. The chain combines TRBV13 with TRBJ1-4; the match to TRBD1 covers 9 bases. The length of the CDR3 is 16 residues. Germline CDR1 is PRHDT and CDR2 is FYEKMQ (reference sequence). V gave up 2 bases and J gave up 4 bases; unmatched junction bases: 5. The CDR3 region is CASSLKGQGLNEKLFF. The CDR3, as DNA: TGTGCCAGCAGCTTAAAGGGACAGGGACTTAATGAAAAACTGTTTTTT.

In this sample, this clone is large (0.1 to 1%). V gene TRBV10-3 combines with J gene TRBJ2-1; the D call may be TRBD1 or TRBD2 (6 bases each). Trimming took off 6 bases at V and 0 bases at J, with 15 bases between the two ends. The germline CDR1 and CDR2 sequences are ENHRY and SYGVKD. The CDR3 loop spans 16 amino acids. This chain's CDR3 is CAISLGGLSSYNEQFF. For the CDR3, the DNA is TGTGCCATCAGCCTTGGGGGGCTGAGCTCCTACAATGAGCAGTTCTTC.

The chain links TRBV2 to TRBJ2-7; 8 bases fit TRBD2. The ends lost 6 bases at V and 0 bases at J; junction bases unmatched: 7. Germline CDR1 SNHLY, CDR2 FYNNEI. This CDR3 has 15 residues. As DNA, the CDR3 is TGTGCCAGCAGATCCACTAGCGGCCCCTCCTACGAGCAGTACTTC. The encoded protein is CASRSTSGPSYEQYF.

This rearrangement joins TRBV7-3 to TRBJ2-7; 9 bases fit TRBD2. Germline CDR1 reads SGHTA; CDR2 reads FQGTGA. This CDR3 comprises 13 residues. J lost 6 bases, V lost 2 bases, and 2 bases had no gene match. CDR3 residues: CASSLAGGLEQYF. CDR3 coding DNA: TGTGCCAGCAGCTTAGCGGGAGGGCTCGAGCAGTACTTC.

This sequence joins TRBV2 and TRBJ1-6; D is undetermined. V shed 3 bases and J shed 6 bases, with 9 bases lying between them. This CDR3 contains 14 residues. Germline V gene lookup returns CDR1 SNHLY and CDR2 FYNNEI. CDR3 nucleotide sequence: TGTGCCAGCAGTGACAACAGTTTTAATTCACCCCTCCACTTT. Protein sequence: CASSDNSFNSPLHF.

This chain links TRBV6-5 with TRBJ2-5; no clear D. The CDR3 is made up of 14 amino acids. The germline gives CDR1 MNHEY, CDR2 SVGAGI. Trimming took off 0 bases at V and 7 bases at J, with 12 bases between the two ends. The CDR3 is CASSYSTGLGTQYF. Written as DNA, the CDR3 is TGTGCCAGCAGTTACTCGACCGGCTTGGGGACCCAGTACTTC.

This chain uses TRBV7-5 with TRBJ2-3. TRBV7-5 counts as a pseudogene. This CDR3 comprises 16 residues. Here the CDR3 reads CVRRPQEWLGTDTQYF. CDR3 nucleotides: TGTGTCAGAAGGCCTCAGGAGTGGTTGGGCACAGATACGCAGTATTTT.

The rearrangement uses TRBV28 and TRBJ2-2; 11 bases map to TRBD2. The CDR3 length is 17 residues. V trimming: 4 bases; J trimming: 5 bases; junction bases outside the gene matches: 9. Per the germline V gene, CDR1 is MDHEN and CDR2 is SYDVKM. The CDR3 coding sequence is TGTGCCAGCAGTTCCCGAGGACTAGCGGGCGGAACCGGGGAGCTGTTTTTT. Its translation is CASSSRGLAGGTGELFF.

The rearrangement links TRBV2 to TRBJ2-1; no firm D call. The CDR3 has 15 amino acids. Per the germline V gene, CDR1 is SNHLY and CDR2 is FYNNEI. Trimming took off 6 bases at V and 0 bases at J, with 12 bases between the two ends. The DNA for the CDR3 is TGTGCCAGCAGCGCGGACGGCATCTCCTACAATGAGCAGTTCTTC. Translating it yields CASSADGISYNEQFF.

The chain is built from TRBV9 and TRBJ1-6, with no clear D. CDR3 size: 16 residues. The germline V and J ends were trimmed by 3 bases and 0 bases, with 10 bases remaining between them. Germline CDR1 and CDR2: SGDLS and YYNGEE. For the CDR3, the DNA is TGTGCCAGCAGCGCCCACGGGAGCTCCTATAATTCACCCCTCCACTTT. It yields the protein CASSAHGSSYNSPLHF.

The rearrangement uses TRBV30 and TRBJ2-3; TRBD2 might be the D (5 bases). The germline CDR1 and CDR2 sequences are GTSNPN and SVGIG (reference sequence). V was trimmed by 2 bases and J by 6 bases, leaving 9 bases between them. The CDR3 is 12 residues long. The CDR3: CAWSLTGDTQYF. The CDR3 DNA is TGTGCCTGGAGTCTAACGGGGGATACGCAGTATTTT.